One and the same sample provided the 26 T cell receptor beta chains below, sequenced in a study of T-cell memory formation after mild COVID-19. TCRdb re-called the 5' RACE reads through MiXCR, storing one row per CDR3 protein. The sample includes approximately 400,000 distinct CDR3 sequences, approximately 18% of them seen just once. Sequencing was carried out using PBMCs or a T cell subset sorted from them (not recorded which). The receptors were gathered from a man between 18 and 29 years old who had mild COVID-19 (a few samples of this study predate the infection). Cell type and time point are not known.

V and J are TRBV9 and TRBJ2-2; D gene uncertain. With 2 bases removed from V and 4 bases from J, the gap between germline ends came to 6 bases. CDR3 length equals 13 residues. Germline V gives CDR1 SGDLS, CDR2 YYNGEE. In DNA, the CDR3 is TGTGCCAGCAGCGTTCGTAGCACCGGGGAGCTGTTTTTT. It is translated as CASSVRSTGELFF.

A few counts support this clonotype. V and J are TRBV12-3 or TRBV12-4 and TRBJ2-4; D gene uncertain. The CDR3 runs to 13 residues. With 7 bases removed from V and 2 bases from J, the gap between germline ends came to 9 bases. DNA for the CDR3: TGTGCCAGCATGTTTATGACCAAAAACATTCAGTACTTC. Its translation is CASMFMTKNIQYF.

A few counts support this clonotype. The V gene is TRBV4-3, the J gene TRBJ1-5, with D uncertain. Trimming took 2 bases from V and 4 from J, leaving 6 bases between them. The CDR3 sequence is 13 residues long. CDR1 LGHNA and CDR2 YSLEER come from the germline V gene. CDR3 region: CASSQQENQPQHF. The CDR3 DNA reads as TGCGCCAGCAGCCAACAGGAGAATCAGCCCCAGCATTTT.

This chain uses TRBV24-1 with TRBJ1-5; weak D call: TRBD1 (5 bases). CDR3 length equals 16 residues. Trimming removed 2 bases at V and 3 bases at J, with 13 bases between. Germline CDR1 is KGHDR and CDR2 is SFDVKD. CDR3 sequence: CATSDSGNGSNQPQHF. Written as DNA, the CDR3 is TGTGCCACCAGTGATTCAGGGAACGGGTCCAATCAGCCCCAGCATTTT.

This clonotype was seen ten or more times. V and J are TRBV9 and TRBJ2-3; TRBD2 matches at 10 bases. Germline CDR1 and CDR2: SGDLS and YYNGEE. The CDR3 runs 17 residues. Losses at the gene ends were 3 bases for V and 2 bases for J; bases not matched to a gene: 9. The CDR3 sequence is CASSAGVGLAFTDTQYF. CDR3 sequence (DNA): TGTGCCAGCAGCGCCGGCGTGGGACTAGCGTTCACAGATACGCAGTATTTT.

This chain connects TRBV6-2 or TRBV6-3 to TRBJ2-7, with D perhaps matching TRBD1 (5 bases). The V end lost 7 bases, the J end lost 6 bases, and 22 bases lay between the germline ends. Germline assignment: CDR1 MNHEY and CDR2 SVGEGT. This CDR3 is 15 amino acids long. The CDR3 here is CASINAGRVLSEQYF. The CDR3, as DNA: TGTGCCAGCATCAACGCAGGCAGGGTCTTGAGCGAGCAGTACTTC.

This clonotype appeared a few times. The chain is built from TRBV6-5 and TRBJ1-1, with D uncertain. Germline V lookup: CDR1 MNHEY, CDR2 SVGAGI. Trimming took off 0 bases at V and 0 bases at J, with 5 bases between the two ends. This CDR3 region has 14 residues. The DNA of the CDR3 is TGTGCCAGCAGTTACTCCCACTTGAACACTGAAGCTTTCTTT. It codes for CASSYSHLNTEAFF.

This clonotype was counted only a few times. J is TRBJ1-1 and V is TRBV7-2, with TRBD1 as a possible D gene (5 bases). This CDR3 spans 15 amino acids. V dropped 5 bases and J dropped 5 bases, with 18 bases sitting between them. The germline gives CDR1 SGHTA, CDR2 FQGNSA. In DNA form, the CDR3 reads TGTGCCAGCAGCGCCCAGGGTATTGGGGTAACTGAAGCTTTCTTT. This sequence encodes CASSAQGIGVTEAFF.

The chain is built from TRBV28 and TRBJ1-6; D is ambiguous. V was shortened by 8 bases and J by 9 bases, with 11 bases between the two germline ends. The CDR3 covers 12 residues. CDR1 and CDR2 from the germline V gene are MDHEN and SYDVKM. The CDR3 nucleotides are TGTGCCAGCTCCCCCTCCGGTTCACCCCTCCACTTT. Protein sequence: CASSPSGSPLHF.

This sequence joins TRBV7-9 and TRBJ2-1; D ambiguous. Trimming cost V 7 bases and J 9 bases, with 22 bases left between them. The CDR3 runs 15 residues. Germline V gene data show CDR1 as SEHNR and CDR2 as FQNEAQ (reference sequence). The CDR3 region has the DNA TGTGCCAGCACCCTTCTAGTTAGTCCCACCAGTGAGCAGTTCTTC. Translation: CASTLLVSPTSEQFF.

This clonotype was counted only a few times. J is TRBJ2-3 and V is TRBV29-1; TRBD2 is a possible D gene (5 bases). Trimming removed 4 bases from V and 2 bases from J, with 10 bases in between. Germline V lookup: CDR1 SQVTM, CDR2 ANQGSEA. This CDR3 has 13 amino acids. CDR3 protein: CSVVPGVTDTQYF. Written as DNA, the CDR3 is TGCAGCGTTGTACCCGGGGTCACAGATACGCAGTATTTT.

This clonotype was found a few times. The chain has TRBV7-6 and TRBJ1-1; no clear D gene. Trimming stripped 5 bases from V and 3 bases from J, with 10 bases between. The CDR3 sequence is 13 residues long. Per the germline V gene, CDR1 is SGHVS and CDR2 is FNYEAQ. The CDR3 DNA is TGTGCCAGCAGCCTCCTGGGGTACACTGAAGCTTTCTTT. Protein: CASSLLGYTEAFF. The complete variable domain, with remaining parts taken from reference TRBV7-6 and TRBJ1-1, reads GAGVSQSPRYKVTKRGQDVALRCDPISGHVSLYWYRQALGQGPEFLTYFNYEAQQDKSGLPNDRFSAERPEGSISTLTIQRTEQRDSAMYRCASSLLGYTEAFFGQGTRLTVV.

This chain links TRBV7-9 with TRBJ2-2; D is unresolved. Germline V gene lookup returns CDR1 SEHNR and CDR2 FQNEAQ (reference sequence). This CDR3 has 15 residues. Trimming cost V 5 bases and J 5 bases, with 15 bases left between them. DNA of the CDR3: TGTGCCAGCAGCCATTCTCGGACCGTTACCGGGGAGCTGTTTTTT. This sequence encodes CASSHSRTVTGELFF. The variable domain in full, with the rest retrieved from reference TRBV7-9 and TRBJ2-2, is DTGVSQNPRHKITKRGQNVTFRCDPISEHNRLYWYRQTLGQGPEFLTYFQNEAQLEKSRLLSDRFSAERPKGSFSTLEIQRTEQGDSAMYLCASSHSRTVTGELFFGEGSRLTVL.

This clonotype appeared a few times. The rearrangement uses TRBV12-3 or TRBV12-4 and TRBJ1-2; TRBD1 agrees at 12 bases. Unmatched junction bases numbered 12, after V lost 6 bases and J lost 7 bases. The CDR3 runs to 16 residues. The CDR3 nucleotides read TGTGCCAGCAGCCCGGGACAGGGGGCGTCGGTATCTGGCTACACCTTC. This translates into CASSPGQGASVSGYTF.

This chain links TRBV7-9 with TRBJ2-3; TRBD1 matches 8 bases. The CDR3 is 15 residues long. The germline V gene has CDR1 SEHNR and CDR2 FQNEAQ (reference sequence). After removal of 5 bases from V and 2 bases from J, the junction contained 6 bases not matched to a gene. As DNA, the CDR3 is TGTGCCAGCAGCCCCCAGGGGGCCGTCACAGATACGCAGTATTTT. Amino acid sequence: CASSPQGAVTDTQYF.

The rearrangement joins TRBV12-3 or TRBV12-4 to TRBJ2-4, with D possibly TRBD2 on 5 matching bases. The CDR3 is 13 amino acids. Trimming removed 1 base from V and 6 bases from J, with 7 bases in between. CDR3 coding DNA: TGTGCCAGCAGTTTAGGCGGGCCAAACATTCAGTACTTC. Residues: CASSLGGPNIQYF.

The genes are TRBV5-1 and TRBJ1-5; maybe TRBD1 (6 bases). V was clipped by 3 bases and J by 5 bases, with 12 bases between them. CDR1 SGHRS and CDR2 YFSETQ come from the germline V gene. The CDR3 length is 14 residues. The CDR3 spells CASSWDNRDQPQHF. The CDR3 coding sequence is TGCGCCAGCAGCTGGGACAACCGTGATCAGCCCCAGCATTTT.

At least ten counts were recorded for this clonotype. The J gene is TRBJ1-1, the V gene TRBV7-9; the D is unclear. V lost 5 bases and J lost 0, with 7 bases in between. Germline V gene sequence: CDR1 SEHNR, CDR2 FQNEAQ (reference sequence). The CDR3 is 13 residues long. The DNA for the CDR3 is TGTGCCAGCAGCCGGGGAATGAACACTGAAGCTTTCTTT. It yields the protein CASSRGMNTEAFF.

This clonotype occurred a few times. The rearrangement uses TRBV6-2 or TRBV6-3 and TRBJ1-5; 7 bases are shared with TRBD1. This CDR3 spans 15 amino acids. CDR1 is MNHEY, CDR2 SVGEGT, per germline. Trimming took 2 bases from V and 5 from J; bases not matched to a gene: 6. CDR3: CASSYRGTAYQPQHF. The CDR3 DNA is TGTGCCAGCAGTTACCGGGGGACAGCTTATCAGCCCCAGCATTTT.

This chain's CDR3 is CSARRPGSPLHF. CDR3 DNA: TGCAGTGCGCGGAGACCAGGTTCACCCCTCCACTTT. The rearrangement joins TRBV20-1 to TRBJ1-6; D ambiguous. This CDR3 spans 12 amino acids. Germline values: CDR1 DFQATT, CDR2 SNEGSKA (reference sequence). Trimming shortened V by 6 bases and J by 9 bases, and 12 bases separated the two germline ends.

This clonotype was seen a few times. This chain connects TRBV7-9 to TRBJ2-1, with 7 bases lining up with TRBD1. The ends lost 5 bases at V and 5 bases at J; junction bases unmatched: 12. The CDR3 sequence is 16 residues long. Germline CDR1 SEHNR, CDR2 FQNEAQ (reference sequence). This CDR3 reads CASSHRDSTTDNEQFF. In nucleotides, the CDR3 is TGTGCCAGCAGCCATCGGGACAGTACGACGGACAATGAGCAGTTCTTC.

Only a few counts were recorded for this clonotype. V gene TRBV20-1 combines with J gene TRBJ2-7; D is unresolved. This CDR3 comprises 11 residues. The V gene's germline CDR1 is DFQATT and CDR2 SNEGSKA (reference sequence). Trimming removed 6 bases from V and 5 bases from J, with 11 bases in between. CDR3 DNA: TGCAGTGCGACGGAAGGTAACGAGCAGTACGTC. This encodes CSATEGNEQYV.

This clonotype appeared many times. V gene TRBV12-3 or TRBV12-4 combines with J gene TRBJ1-1; the D gene is possibly TRBD1 (6 bases). The CDR3 totals 13 residues. V dropped 3 bases and J dropped 7 bases, with 12 bases sitting between them. The CDR3 region has the DNA TGTGCCAGCAGTTTTTTACAGGGCGGTGAAGCTTTCTTT. Translated, it gives CASSFLQGGEAFF.

The CDR3 nucleotides read TGTGCCAGCGGTCCGGCTAGCGGGGCCAAATACGTGGAGCAGTACGTC. It encodes CASGPASGAKYVEQYV. This chain uses TRBV6-1 with TRBJ2-7, with 9 nucleotides matching TRBD2. Germline V lookup: CDR1 MNHNS, CDR2 SASEGT. The ends lost 8 bases at V and 7 bases at J; junction bases unmatched: 18. The CDR3 runs 16 residues.

This sequence joins TRBV28 and TRBJ2-7; TRBD2 agrees at 8 bases. Germline lookup yields CDR1 MDHEN and CDR2 SYDVKM. The CDR3 spans 15 residues. V dropped 5 bases and J dropped 2; count of bases not matched to a gene: 8. CDR3 nucleotide sequence: TGTGCCAGCAGTCCGGTGGCGGGGGGAACCTACGAGCAGTACTTC. Protein sequence: CASSPVAGGTYEQYF.

A few counts support this clonotype. CDR3 in amino acids: CSVPGTGKTGELFF. CDR3 nucleotide sequence: TGCAGCGTGCCCGGGACAGGGAAAACCGGGGAGCTGTTTTTT. The V and J genes are TRBV29-1 and TRBJ2-2, with TRBD1 matching 9 bases. CDR3 size: 14 residues. The germline CDR1 and CDR2 sequences are SQVTM and ANQGSEA. V shed 6 bases, J shed 5 bases, and the junction held 7 bases outside the gene matches.